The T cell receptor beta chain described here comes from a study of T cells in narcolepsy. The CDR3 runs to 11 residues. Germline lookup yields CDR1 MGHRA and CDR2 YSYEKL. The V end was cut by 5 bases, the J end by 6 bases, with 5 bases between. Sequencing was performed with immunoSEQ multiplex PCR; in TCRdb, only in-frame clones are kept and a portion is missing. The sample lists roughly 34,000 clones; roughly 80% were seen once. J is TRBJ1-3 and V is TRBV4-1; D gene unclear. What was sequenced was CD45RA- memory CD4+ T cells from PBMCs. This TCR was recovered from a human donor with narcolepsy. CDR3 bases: TGCGCCAGCAGCTGGCTAAACACCATATATTTT. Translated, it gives CASSWLNTIYF.